The present entry profiles one TCR beta chain with its context. Its antigen remains unknown. Time point indicated: cycle 4 day 1 (C4D1), after more than five weeks of nivolumab. Brentuximab vedotin exposure varied among the patients, all of whom had relapsed after autologous stem cell transplantation. The sample comes from a study of PD-1 blockade in classical Hodgkin lymphoma. Overall study findings and caveats: Any patient who commenced nivolumab under 1 year after ASCT was excluded.

The method was immunoSEQ multiplex PCR; TCRdb's version includes in-frame clones alone and lacks a portion of them. The sample holds over 85,000 clones, about 93% seen once. Per the germline V gene, CDR1 is MNHEY and CDR2 is SMNVEV (reference sequence). CDR3 length equals 18 residues. The V and J ends lost 4 bases and 1 base, in that order; junction bases with no gene match: 8. The chain joins TRBV27 to TRBJ2-3; the match to TRBD2 covers 13 bases. This material consisted of peripheral blood mononuclear cells (PBMCs), taken before the fourth cycle of nivolumab. The sequence came from a human donor with classical Hodgkin lymphoma. DNA of the CDR3: TGTGCCAGCAGTTCAGGACTAGCGGGAGTCCTCGGCACAGATACGCAGTATTTT. Encoded protein: CASSSGLAGVLGTDTQYF.